The 17 T cell receptor beta chains listed next were all sequenced from one sample in a study of blood T cell repertoires in COVID-19. Produced via immunoSEQ multiplex PCR; TCRdb's table is partial and in-frame only. The sample lists roughly 64,000 clones; about 86% were seen once. The sample was peripheral blood. All receptors derive from a middle-aged man with acute or convalescent COVID-19.

CDR3 region: CASSQAGATGKEQYF. The CDR3 DNA reads as TGTGCCAGCAGCCAAGCGGGGGCTACGGGAAAGGAGCAGTACTTC. V gene TRBV2 combines with J gene TRBJ2-7, with 8 bases matching TRBD2. The CDR3 is made up of 15 amino acids. The V and J ends lost 6 bases and 7 bases, in that order; junction bases with no gene match: 14. Germline CDR1 reads SNHLY; CDR2 reads FYNNEI.

V is TRBV25-1 and J is TRBJ1-1; D remains ambiguous. Trimming cost V 1 base and J 3 bases, with 6 bases left between them. This CDR3 is built from 13 residues. CDR1 is MGHDK, CDR2 SYGVNS, per germline. The CDR3 nucleotides read TGTGCCAGCAGTGAATTACAGCACACTGAAGCTTTCTTT. This codes for CASSELQHTEAFF.

The rearrangement links TRBV10-3 to TRBJ1-2, with 9 bases fitting TRBD1. This CDR3 comprises 13 residues. Germline assignment: CDR1 ENHRY and CDR2 SYGVKD. V lost 4 bases and J lost 8; bases outside the gene matches: 5. The CDR3 DNA is TGTGCCATCAGTGTACAGGGGGCGGAAGGCTACACCTTC. It encodes CAISVQGAEGYTF.

The chain links TRBV14 to TRBJ1-2; tentatively, D is TRBD1 (6 bases). Deletions cut 1 base from V and 6 bases from J, with 15 bases between. Germline V gene lookup returns CDR1 SGHDN and CDR2 FVKESK. There are 15 residues in the CDR3. CDR3 region: CASSQAAGAQNGYTF. CDR3 coding DNA: TGTGCCAGCAGCCAAGCCGCAGGGGCCCAGAATGGCTACACCTTC.

This clone was seen more than once but under ten times. The CDR3: CASIAGTGANYGYTF. In nucleotides, the CDR3 is TGTGCCAGCATTGCAGGAACAGGGGCTAACTATGGCTACACCTTC. This chain uses TRBV6-5 with TRBJ1-2; 7 bases line up with TRBD1. J lost 0 bases, V lost 7 bases, and 8 bases had no gene match. Germline V gene data show CDR1 as MNHEY and CDR2 as SVGAGI. This CDR3 has 15 residues.

The chain couples TRBV10-3 to TRBJ2-5, with 8 nucleotides matching TRBD2. CDR1 ENHRY and CDR2 SYGVKD come from the germline V gene. J gave up 4 bases and V 10 bases, and 8 bases lay outside the gene matches. This CDR3 is 13 amino acids long. CDR3 nucleotides: TGTGCCAGCCTACTAGCGGTCGGAGAGACCCAGTACTTC. Translation gives CASLLAVGETQYF.

V and J are TRBV6-5 and TRBJ1-2, with 9 nucleotides matching TRBD1. After removal of 6 bases from V and 6 bases from J, the junction contained 11 bases not matched to a gene. Looked up from germline, CDR1 is MNHEY and CDR2 is SVGAGI. This CDR3 contains 15 residues. Here the CDR3 reads CASRRRDRVWDGYTF. CDR3 nucleotide sequence: TGTGCCAGCAGGAGGCGGGACAGGGTATGGGATGGCTACACCTTC.

The chain joins TRBV12-3 or TRBV12-4 to TRBJ1-5; D perhaps matches TRBD1 (6 bases). The CDR3 totals 13 residues. V was trimmed by 5 bases and J by 9 bases, leaving 14 bases between them. This CDR3 is CASSLQGSAPQHF. As DNA, the CDR3 is TGTGCCAGCAGTCTTCAGGGGTCTGCGCCCCAGCATTTT.

The chain recombines TRBV6-5 with TRBJ1-1; D gene ambiguous. In germline, CDR1 is MNHEY, CDR2 SVGAGI. CDR3 length: 15 amino acids. Trimming took off 6 bases at V and 1 base at J, with 15 bases between the two ends. CDR3 coding DNA: TGTGCCAGCAGGGCTCTCGTCCCGGGGAACACTGAAGCTTTCTTT. Amino acids: CASRALVPGNTEAFF.

This chain uses TRBV10-1 with TRBJ2-3; TRBD2 might be the D (5 bases). The germline V gene has CDR1 WNHNN and CDR2 SYGVQD (reference sequence). The V gene lost 4 bases and the J gene lost 2 bases, with 10 bases spanning the gap. The CDR3 is 14 amino acids. The CDR3 coding sequence is TGCGCCAGCAGTGTTTTCGGGAACACAGATACGCAGTATTTT. This encodes CASSVFGNTDTQYF.

V and J are TRBV30 and TRBJ1-4; 9 bases align to TRBD1. Looked up from germline, CDR1 is GTSNPN and CDR2 is SVGIG (reference sequence). The CDR3 runs to 14 residues. The trim removed 3 bases at V and 7 bases at J, leaving 6 bases unmatched. The CDR3 DNA reads as TGTGCCTGGAGCATCGGGACAGGGAGTGAAAAACTGTTTTTT. Translating gives CAWSIGTGSEKLFF.

The gene calls are TRBV3-1 (or the pseudogene TRBV3-2) and TRBJ1-5; D ambiguous. V gave up 1 base and J gave up 2 bases, with 9 bases separating them. The CDR3 contains 15 residues. Germline values: CDR1 LGHDT, CDR2 YNNKEL (reference sequence). CDR3 region: CASSQGGLGNQPQHF. The CDR3 DNA reads as TGTGCCAGCAGCCAAGGAGGGTTAGGCAATCAGCCCCAGCATTTT.

The V call is TRBV7-2, the J call TRBJ1-5; TRBD1 might be the D (6 bases). CDR1 is SGHTA and CDR2 is FQGNSA in the germline V gene. Deletions cut 5 bases from V and 1 base from J, with 12 bases between. There are 15 residues in the CDR3. CDR3 region: CASSQQGVSNQPQHF. DNA for the CDR3: TGTGCCAGCAGCCAACAGGGAGTAAGCAATCAGCCCCAGCATTTT.

The chain uses TRBV6-5 and TRBJ2-1, with D perhaps TRBD1 (7 bases). Looked up from germline, CDR1 is MNHEY and CDR2 is SVGAGI. This CDR3 region has 14 residues. Trimming removed 11 bases at V and 4 bases at J, with 18 bases between. CDR3 residues: CAGAGGGIYNEQFF. As DNA, the CDR3 is TGTGCCGGGGCAGGAGGGGGCATATACAATGAGCAGTTCTTC.

J is TRBJ2-7 and V is TRBV11-2, with TRBD1 identical over 7 bases. With 3 bases clipped from V and 3 bases from J, the junction kept 5 bases outside the gene matches. From germline, CDR1 is SGHAT and CDR2 FQNNGV. The CDR3 length is 14 residues. CDR3 residues: CASSLGDSLYEQYF. CDR3 bases: TGTGCCAGCAGCTTGGGGGACAGTCTCTACGAGCAGTACTTC.

The chain is built from TRBV10-3 and TRBJ2-7; 9 bases line up with TRBD2. This CDR3 spans 15 amino acids. Trimming took 3 bases from V and 2 from J; bases not matched to a gene: 5. The germline gives CDR1 ENHRY, CDR2 SYGVKD. The CDR3 nucleotides read TGTGCCATCAGTGAAGGAGCGGGGGGCACCTACGAGCAGTACTTC. Encoded protein: CAISEGAGGTYEQYF.

The chain has TRBV18 and TRBJ1-4; possibly TRBD1 for D (6 bases). The CDR3 has 15 amino acids. V gave up 5 bases and J gave up 3 bases, with 13 bases separating them. Germline loops: CDR1 KGHSH, CDR2 LQKENI. The CDR3: CASSSQGRANEKLFF. CDR3 DNA: TGTGCCAGCTCATCTCAGGGGCGGGCTAATGAAAAACTGTTTTTT.